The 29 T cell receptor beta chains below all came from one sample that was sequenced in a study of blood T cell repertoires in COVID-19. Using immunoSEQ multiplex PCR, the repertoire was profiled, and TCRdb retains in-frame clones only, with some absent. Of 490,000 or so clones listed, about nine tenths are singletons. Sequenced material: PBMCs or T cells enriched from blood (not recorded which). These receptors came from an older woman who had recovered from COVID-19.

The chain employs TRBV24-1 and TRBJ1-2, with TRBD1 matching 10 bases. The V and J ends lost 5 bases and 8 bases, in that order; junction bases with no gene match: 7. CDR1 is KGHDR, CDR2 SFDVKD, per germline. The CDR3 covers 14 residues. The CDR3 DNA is TGTGCCACCAGTGGCTCGGGACAGGGGACGGGCTACACCTTC. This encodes CATSGSGQGTGYTF.

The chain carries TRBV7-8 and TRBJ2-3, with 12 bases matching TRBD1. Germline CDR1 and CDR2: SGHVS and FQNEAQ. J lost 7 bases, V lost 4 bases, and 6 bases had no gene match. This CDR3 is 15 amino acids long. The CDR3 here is CASSSGTGGGNTQYF. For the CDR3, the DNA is TGTGCCAGCAGCTCCGGGACAGGGGGCGGGAATACGCAGTATTTT.

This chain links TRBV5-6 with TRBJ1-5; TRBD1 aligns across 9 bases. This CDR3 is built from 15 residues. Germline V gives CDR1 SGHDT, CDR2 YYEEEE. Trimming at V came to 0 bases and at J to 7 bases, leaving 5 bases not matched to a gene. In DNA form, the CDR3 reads TGTGCCAGCAGCTTGGGGTGGACAGGGGAACAGCCCCAGCATTTT. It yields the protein CASSLGWTGEQPQHF.

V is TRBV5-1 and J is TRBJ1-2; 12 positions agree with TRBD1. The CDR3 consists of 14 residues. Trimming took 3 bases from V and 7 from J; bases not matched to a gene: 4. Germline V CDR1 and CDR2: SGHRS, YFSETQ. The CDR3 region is CASSSEGQGAGYTF. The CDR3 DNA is TGCGCCAGCAGCTCGGAGGGACAGGGGGCTGGCTACACCTTC.

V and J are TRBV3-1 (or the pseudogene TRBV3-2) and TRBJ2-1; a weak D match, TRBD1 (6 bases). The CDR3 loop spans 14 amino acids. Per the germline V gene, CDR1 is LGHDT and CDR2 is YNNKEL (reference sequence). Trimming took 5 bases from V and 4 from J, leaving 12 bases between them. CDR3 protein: CASSNRDKYNEQFF. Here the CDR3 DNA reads TGTGCCAGCAGCAACCGGGACAAGTACAATGAGCAGTTCTTC.

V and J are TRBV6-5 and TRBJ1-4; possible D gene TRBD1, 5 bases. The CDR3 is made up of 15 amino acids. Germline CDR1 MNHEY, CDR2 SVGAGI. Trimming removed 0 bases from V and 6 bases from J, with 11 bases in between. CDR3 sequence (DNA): TGTGCCAGCAGTTACTCGACAGCCCCCTATGAAAAACTGTTTTTT. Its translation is CASSYSTAPYEKLFF.

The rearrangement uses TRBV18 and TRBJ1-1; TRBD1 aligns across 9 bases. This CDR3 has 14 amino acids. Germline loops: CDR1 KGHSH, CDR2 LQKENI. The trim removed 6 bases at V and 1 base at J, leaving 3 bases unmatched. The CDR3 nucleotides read TGTGCCAGCTCTCAGACAGGGGGGAACACTGAAGCTTTCTTT. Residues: CASSQTGGNTEAFF.

DNA for the CDR3: TGTGCCAGCGGAGGGAACACTGAAGCTTTCTTT. As protein: CASGGNTEAFF. The V and J genes are TRBV6-5 and TRBJ1-1; D is unclear. The germline V gene has CDR1 MNHEY and CDR2 SVGAGI. Trimming cost V 8 bases and J 1 base, with 5 bases left between them. This CDR3 contains 11 residues.

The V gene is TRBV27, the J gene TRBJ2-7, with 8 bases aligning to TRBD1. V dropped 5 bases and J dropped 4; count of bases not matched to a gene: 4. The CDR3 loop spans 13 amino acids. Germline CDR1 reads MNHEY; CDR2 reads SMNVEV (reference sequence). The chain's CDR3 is CASSATGGYEQYF. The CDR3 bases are TGTGCCAGCAGTGCCACAGGGGGGTACGAGCAGTACTTC.

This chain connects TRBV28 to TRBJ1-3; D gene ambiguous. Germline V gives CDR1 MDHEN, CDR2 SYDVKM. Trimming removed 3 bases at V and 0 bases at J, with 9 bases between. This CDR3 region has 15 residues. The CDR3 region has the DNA TGTGCCAGCAGTTTGGGCAGGAACTCTGGAAACACCATATATTTT. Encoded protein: CASSLGRNSGNTIYF. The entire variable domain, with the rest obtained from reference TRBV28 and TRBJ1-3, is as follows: DVKVTQSSRYLVKRTGEKVFLECVQDMDHENMFWYRQDPGLGLRLIYFSYDVKMKEKGDIPEGYSVSREKKERFSLILESASTNQTSMYLCASSLGRNSGNTIYFGEGSWLTVV.

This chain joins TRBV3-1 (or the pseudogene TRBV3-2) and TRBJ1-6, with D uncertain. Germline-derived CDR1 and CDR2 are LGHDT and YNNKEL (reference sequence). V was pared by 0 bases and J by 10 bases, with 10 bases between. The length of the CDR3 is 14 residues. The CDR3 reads CASSQEGVWSPLHF. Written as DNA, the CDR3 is TGTGCCAGCAGCCAAGAGGGAGTGTGGTCACCCCTCCACTTT.

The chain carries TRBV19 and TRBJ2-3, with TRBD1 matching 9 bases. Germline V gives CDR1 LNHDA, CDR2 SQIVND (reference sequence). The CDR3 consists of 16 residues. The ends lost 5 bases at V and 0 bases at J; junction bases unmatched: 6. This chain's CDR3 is CASSPNRGLSTDTQYF. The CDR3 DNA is TGTGCCAGTAGTCCAAACAGGGGGCTGAGCACAGATACGCAGTATTTT.

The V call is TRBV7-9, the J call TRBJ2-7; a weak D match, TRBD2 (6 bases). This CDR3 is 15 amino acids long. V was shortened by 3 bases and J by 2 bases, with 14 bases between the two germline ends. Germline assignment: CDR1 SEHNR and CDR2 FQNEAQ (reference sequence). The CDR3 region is CASSFMGGLTYEQYF. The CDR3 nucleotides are TGTGCCAGCAGCTTTATGGGGGGACTCACCTACGAGCAGTACTTC.

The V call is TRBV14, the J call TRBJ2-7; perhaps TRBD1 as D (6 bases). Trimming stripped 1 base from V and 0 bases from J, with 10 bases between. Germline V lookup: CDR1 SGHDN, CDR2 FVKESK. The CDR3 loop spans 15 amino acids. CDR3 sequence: CASSQGGTLSYEQYF. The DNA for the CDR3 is TGTGCCAGCAGCCAAGGGGGGACACTCTCCTACGAGCAGTACTTC.

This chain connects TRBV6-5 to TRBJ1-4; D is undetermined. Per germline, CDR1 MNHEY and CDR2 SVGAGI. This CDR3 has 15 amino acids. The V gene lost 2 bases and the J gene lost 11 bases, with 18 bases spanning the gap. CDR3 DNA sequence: TGTGCCAGCAGTTACGGCCTTTTTCTCGGAGGGAAACTGTTTTTT. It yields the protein CASSYGLFLGGKLFF.

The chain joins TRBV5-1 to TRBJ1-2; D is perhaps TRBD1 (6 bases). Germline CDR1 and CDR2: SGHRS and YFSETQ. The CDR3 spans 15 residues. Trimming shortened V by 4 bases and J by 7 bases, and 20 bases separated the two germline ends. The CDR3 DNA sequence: TGCGCCAGCAGCCAGGGACACTCCGGGGAACTTGGCTACACCTTC. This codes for CASSQGHSGELGYTF.

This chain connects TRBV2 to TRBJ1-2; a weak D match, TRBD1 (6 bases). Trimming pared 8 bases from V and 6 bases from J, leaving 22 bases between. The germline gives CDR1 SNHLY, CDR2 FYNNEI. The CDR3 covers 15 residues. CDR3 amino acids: CASGGDIVGGDGYTF. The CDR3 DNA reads TGTGCCAGCGGGGGAGATATTGTTGGGGGCGATGGCTACACCTTC.

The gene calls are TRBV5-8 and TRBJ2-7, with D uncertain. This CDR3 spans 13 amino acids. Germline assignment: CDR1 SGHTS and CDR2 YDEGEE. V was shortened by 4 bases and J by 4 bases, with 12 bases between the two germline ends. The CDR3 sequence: CASSAVRVYEQYV. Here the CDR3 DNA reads TGTGCCAGCAGCGCTGTCCGGGTGTACGAGCAGTACGTC.

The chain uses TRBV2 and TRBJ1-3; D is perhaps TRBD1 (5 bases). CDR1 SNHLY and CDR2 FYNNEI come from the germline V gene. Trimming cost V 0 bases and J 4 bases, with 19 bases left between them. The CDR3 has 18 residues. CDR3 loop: CASSEAGAGKVTGNTIYF. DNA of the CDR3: TGTGCCAGCAGTGAAGCAGGGGCAGGGAAGGTAACAGGAAACACCATATATTTT. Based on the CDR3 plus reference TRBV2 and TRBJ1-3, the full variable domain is EPEVTQTPSHQVTQMGQEVILRCVPISNHLYFYWYRQILGQKVEFLVSFYNNEISEKSEIFDDQFSVERPDGSNFTLKIRSTKLEDSAMYFCASSEAGAGKVTGNTIYFGEGSWLTVV.

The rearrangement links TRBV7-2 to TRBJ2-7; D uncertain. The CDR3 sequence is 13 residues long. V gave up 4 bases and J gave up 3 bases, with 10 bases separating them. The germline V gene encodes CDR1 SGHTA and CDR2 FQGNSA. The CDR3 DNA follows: TGTGCCAGCAGCTCCCGAGCTAGCTACGAGCAGTACTTC. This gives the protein CASSSRASYEQYF.

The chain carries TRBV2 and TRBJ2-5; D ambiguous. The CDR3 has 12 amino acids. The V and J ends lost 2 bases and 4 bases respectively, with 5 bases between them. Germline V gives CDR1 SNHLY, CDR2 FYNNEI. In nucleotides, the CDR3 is TGTGCCAGCAGTGAAACGGGAGAGACCCAGTACTTC. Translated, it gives CASSETGETQYF.

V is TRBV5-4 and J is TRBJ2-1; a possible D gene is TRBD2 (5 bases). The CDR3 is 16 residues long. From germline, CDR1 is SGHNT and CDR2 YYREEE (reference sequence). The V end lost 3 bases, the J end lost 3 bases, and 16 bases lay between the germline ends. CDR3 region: CASSSRADTHYNEQFF. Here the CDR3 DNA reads TGTGCCAGCAGCTCGCGGGCCGACACACACTACAATGAGCAGTTCTTC.

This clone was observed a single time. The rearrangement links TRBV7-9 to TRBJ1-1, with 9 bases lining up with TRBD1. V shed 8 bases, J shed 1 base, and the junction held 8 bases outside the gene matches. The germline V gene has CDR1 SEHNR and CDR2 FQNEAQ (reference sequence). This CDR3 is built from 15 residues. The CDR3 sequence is CASATQDRGNTEAFF. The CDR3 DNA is TGTGCCAGCGCAACCCAGGACAGGGGGAACACTGAAGCTTTCTTT.

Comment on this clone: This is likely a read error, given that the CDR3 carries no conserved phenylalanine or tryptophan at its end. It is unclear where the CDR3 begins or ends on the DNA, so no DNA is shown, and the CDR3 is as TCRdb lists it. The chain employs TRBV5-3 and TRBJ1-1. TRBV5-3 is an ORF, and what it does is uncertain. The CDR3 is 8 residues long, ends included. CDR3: CARSDRGI.

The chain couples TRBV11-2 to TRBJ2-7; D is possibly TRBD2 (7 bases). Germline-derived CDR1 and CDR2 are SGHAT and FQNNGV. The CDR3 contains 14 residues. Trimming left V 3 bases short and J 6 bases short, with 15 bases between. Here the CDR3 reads CASSLGGPWSEQYV. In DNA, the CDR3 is TGTGCCAGCAGCTTGGGGGGGCCCTGGAGCGAGCAGTACGTC.

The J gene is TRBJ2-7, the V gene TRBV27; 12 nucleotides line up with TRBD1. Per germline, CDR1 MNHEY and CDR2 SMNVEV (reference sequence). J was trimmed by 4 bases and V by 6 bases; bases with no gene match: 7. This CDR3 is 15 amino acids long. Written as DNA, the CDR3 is TGTGCCAGCAGGCCGACGGGACAGGGGGCTTACGAGCAGTACTTC. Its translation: CASRPTGQGAYEQYF.

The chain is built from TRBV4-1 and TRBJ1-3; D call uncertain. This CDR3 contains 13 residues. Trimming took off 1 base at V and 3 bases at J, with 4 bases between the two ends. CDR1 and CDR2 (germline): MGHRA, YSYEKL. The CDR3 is CASSQVNGNTIYF. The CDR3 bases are TGCGCCAGCAGCCAAGTTAATGGAAACACCATATATTTT.

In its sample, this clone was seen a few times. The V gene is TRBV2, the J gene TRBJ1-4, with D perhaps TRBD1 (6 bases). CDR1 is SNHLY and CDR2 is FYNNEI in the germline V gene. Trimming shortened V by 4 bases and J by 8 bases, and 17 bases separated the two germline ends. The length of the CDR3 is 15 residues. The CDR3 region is CASSAQRTASEKLFF. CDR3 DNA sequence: TGTGCCAGCAGTGCCCAGCGGACAGCTTCAGAAAAACTGTTTTTT.

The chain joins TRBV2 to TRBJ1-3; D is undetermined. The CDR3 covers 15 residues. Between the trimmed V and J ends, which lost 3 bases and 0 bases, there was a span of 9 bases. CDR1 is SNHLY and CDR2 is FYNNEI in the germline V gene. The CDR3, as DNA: TGTGCCAGCAGTGATGTGCAGTACTCTGGAAACACCATATATTTT. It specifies CASSDVQYSGNTIYF.